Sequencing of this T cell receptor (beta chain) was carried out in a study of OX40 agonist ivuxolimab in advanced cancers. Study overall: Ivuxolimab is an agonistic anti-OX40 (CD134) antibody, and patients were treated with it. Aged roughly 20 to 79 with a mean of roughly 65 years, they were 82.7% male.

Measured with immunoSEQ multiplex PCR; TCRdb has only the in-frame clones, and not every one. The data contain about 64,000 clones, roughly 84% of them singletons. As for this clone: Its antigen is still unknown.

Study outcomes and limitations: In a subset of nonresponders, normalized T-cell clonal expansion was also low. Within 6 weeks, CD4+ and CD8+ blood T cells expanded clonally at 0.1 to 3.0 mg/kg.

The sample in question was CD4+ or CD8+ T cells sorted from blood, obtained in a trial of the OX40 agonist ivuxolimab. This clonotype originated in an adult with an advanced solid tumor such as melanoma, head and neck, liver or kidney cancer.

The CDR3 is CASQRQGSYNEQFF. DNA for the CDR3: TGTGCCAGTCAACGACAGGGCTCCTACAATGAGCAGTTCTTC. J is TRBJ2-1 and V is TRBV21-1; TRBD1 was called by the table and not checked on the DNA. TRBV21-1 is a known pseudogene. The CDR3 is made up of 14 amino acids.